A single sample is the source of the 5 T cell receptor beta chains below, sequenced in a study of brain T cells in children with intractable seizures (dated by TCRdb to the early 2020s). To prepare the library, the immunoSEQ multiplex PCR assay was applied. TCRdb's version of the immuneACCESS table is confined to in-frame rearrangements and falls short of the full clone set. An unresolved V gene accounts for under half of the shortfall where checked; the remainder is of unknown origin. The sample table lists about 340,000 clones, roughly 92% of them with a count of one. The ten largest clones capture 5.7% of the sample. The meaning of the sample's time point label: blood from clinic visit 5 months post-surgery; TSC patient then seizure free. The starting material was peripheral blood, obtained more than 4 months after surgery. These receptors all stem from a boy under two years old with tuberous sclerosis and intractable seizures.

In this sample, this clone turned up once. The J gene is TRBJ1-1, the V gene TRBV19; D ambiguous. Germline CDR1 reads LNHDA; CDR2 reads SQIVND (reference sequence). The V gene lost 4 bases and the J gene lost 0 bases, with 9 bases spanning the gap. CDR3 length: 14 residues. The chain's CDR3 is CASSNSGLNTEAFF. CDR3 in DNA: TGTGCCAGTAGTAACTCTGGGTTGAACACTGAAGCTTTCTTT.

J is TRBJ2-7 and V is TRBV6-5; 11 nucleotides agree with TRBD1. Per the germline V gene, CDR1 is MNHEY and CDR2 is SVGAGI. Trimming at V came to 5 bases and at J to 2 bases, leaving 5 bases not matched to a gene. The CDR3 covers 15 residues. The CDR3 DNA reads TGTGCCAGCAGTCAAAAGGACAGGGGGCCCTACGAGCAGTACTTC. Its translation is CASSQKDRGPYEQYF.

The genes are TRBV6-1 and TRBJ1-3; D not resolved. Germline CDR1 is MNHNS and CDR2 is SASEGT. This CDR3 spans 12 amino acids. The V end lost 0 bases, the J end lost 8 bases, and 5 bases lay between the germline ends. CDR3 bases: TGTGCCAGCAGTGAAGCTGCACACACCATATATTTT. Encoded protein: CASSEAAHTIYF.

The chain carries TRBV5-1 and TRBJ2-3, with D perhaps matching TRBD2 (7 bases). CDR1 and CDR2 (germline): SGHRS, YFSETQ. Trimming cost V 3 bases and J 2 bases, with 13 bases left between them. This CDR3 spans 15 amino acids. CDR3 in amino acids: CASSSGGGITDTQYF. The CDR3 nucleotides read TGCGCCAGCAGCTCGGGGGGCGGGATCACAGATACGCAGTATTTT.

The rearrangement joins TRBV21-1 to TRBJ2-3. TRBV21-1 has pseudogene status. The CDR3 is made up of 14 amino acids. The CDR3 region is CASSMGVPGDTQYF. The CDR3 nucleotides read TGTGCCAGCAGCATGGGGGTACCTGGAGATACGCAGTATTTT.